The text below deals with one T cell receptor (beta chain). Its antigen is currently unknown. With V trimmed by 2 bases and J by 0 bases, 12 bases remained unmatched. The CDR3 covers 18 residues. Germline values: CDR1 SQVTM, CDR2 ANQGSEA. The sample belongs to a study of T-cell reconstitution after alpha-beta-depleted transplantation in children. General study points: At day 60, the high TCRbeta diversity found in some patients originated from recipient T cells and thymic progenitors that had survived. About two months after transplant, alpha-beta T cells reportedly came from several hundred expanded graft clones.

A library of TCRbeta sequences, prepared with unique molecular identifiers, was generated. TCRdb redid the calling of the PCR reads with MiXCR, one entry per CDR3 protein. The sample shows about 200,000 distinct CDR3 sequences, about 6% of them seen only once. The chain uses TRBV29-1 and TRBJ2-1; the match to TRBD2 covers 8 bases. The receptor was derived from a girl under two years old with combined immunodeficiency, due to receive a stem cell transplant. The material sequenced was PBMCs, taken before TCRalphabeta/CD19-depleted stem cell transplant. As DNA, the CDR3 is TGCAGCGTTGAATCACCGGGAGGGGTTGTAAGCTCCTACAATGAGCAGTTCTTC. Translating gives CSVESPGGVVSSYNEQFF.